Below, 24 T cell receptor beta chains from the same sample are listed, as sequenced in a study of shared clonotypes between healthy human individuals. CD45RO-negative CD8 cells positively selected for CCR7 made up the naive population, which excluded terminally differentiated effector memory CD45RA+ cells. TCRdb's copy holds only in-frame clones and misses some; the assay was immunoSEQ multiplex PCR. The table records about 1,900,000 clones, approximately 94% of them present only once. Sequenced: naive CD8+ T cells sorted from blood. The receptor source for this set is a man between 18 and 35 years old in good health.

J is TRBJ1-4 and V is TRBV6-1; no definite D call. The V gene lost 1 base and the J gene lost 5 bases, with 8 bases spanning the gap. Germline CDR1 MNHNS, CDR2 SASEGT. The CDR3 totals 14 residues. This chain's CDR3 is CASSEDTLNEKLFF. The CDR3 coding sequence is TGTGCCAGCAGTGAAGATACTTTGAATGAAAAACTGTTTTTT.

This chain links TRBV6-5 with TRBJ1-5; 8 bases are shared with TRBD1. The CDR3 contains 14 residues. V trimming: 6 bases; J trimming: 4 bases; junction bases outside the gene matches: 5. The germline gives CDR1 MNHEY, CDR2 SVGAGI. In DNA form, the CDR3 reads TGTGCCAGCAGAAGGACAGGGCCAAATCAGCCCCAGCATTTT. It specifies CASRRTGPNQPQHF.

For this clone: The sample contains more than one DNA sequence encoding this CDR3. CDR3 sequence: CASSFRGNTEAFF. In DNA form, the CDR3 reads TGTGCCAGCAGTTTCAGGGGAAACACTGAAGCTTTCTTT. The rearrangement joins TRBV6-5 to TRBJ1-1, with D possibly matching TRBD1 (6 bases). The CDR3 has 13 residues. Trimming took 4 bases from V and 2 from J, leaving 8 bases between them. CDR1 is MNHEY, CDR2 SVGAGI, per germline.

J is TRBJ2-3 and V is TRBV27, with 9 bases fitting TRBD1. CDR1 and CDR2 (germline): MNHEY, SMNVEV (reference sequence). The CDR3 spans 17 residues. Trimming removed 2 bases from V and 0 bases from J; junction bases left unmatched: 6. As DNA, the CDR3 is TGTGCCAGCAGTTTAGGGCCGGGACAGGGAAGCACAGATACGCAGTATTTT. It translates to CASSLGPGQGSTDTQYF.

The V gene is TRBV13, the J gene TRBJ1-4; 8 bases are a match to TRBD1. CDR1 PRHDT and CDR2 FYEKMQ come from the germline V gene (reference sequence). The CDR3 length is 16 residues. Unmatched junction bases numbered 6, after V lost 3 bases and J lost 3 bases. CDR3 sequence: CASSFQGQGANEKLFF. The DNA of the CDR3 is TGTGCCAGCAGCTTCCAAGGACAGGGAGCTAATGAAAAACTGTTTTTT.

The chain carries TRBV6-1 and TRBJ1-2; D not certain. Trimming shortened V by 6 bases and J by 6 bases, and 20 bases separated the two germline ends. CDR1 is MNHNS, CDR2 SASEGT, per germline. The CDR3 length is 15 residues. The CDR3 sequence is CASRSPSRPRDGYTF. The CDR3 coding sequence is TGTGCCAGCAGGTCACCTTCCCGGCCAAGGGATGGCTACACCTTC.

The chain links TRBV13 to TRBJ2-2, with TRBD1 identical over 9 bases. With 4 bases clipped from V and 6 bases from J, the junction kept 3 bases outside the gene matches. CDR1 PRHDT and CDR2 FYEKMQ come from the germline V gene (reference sequence). This CDR3 is built from 14 residues. The CDR3 spells CASSSTGGPGELFF. The CDR3 coding sequence is TGTGCCAGCAGCTCAACAGGGGGCCCCGGGGAGCTGTTTTTT.

This clone was seen only once. The gene calls are TRBV28 and TRBJ2-2; maybe TRBD1 (6 bases). This CDR3 region has 17 residues. Germline V gives CDR1 MDHEN, CDR2 SYDVKM. V was trimmed by 4 bases and J by 0 bases, leaving 15 bases between them. CDR3 region: CASSWDTRLTNTGELFF. The DNA for the CDR3 is TGTGCCAGCAGTTGGGACACACGACTCACGAACACCGGGGAGCTGTTTTTT. Supplemented by reference TRBV28 and TRBJ2-2, the full variable domain reads DVKVTQSSRYLVKRTGEKVFLECVQDMDHENMFWYRQDPGLGLRLIYFSYDVKMKEKGDIPEGYSVSREKKERFSLILESASTNQTSMYLCASSWDTRLTNTGELFFGEGSRLTVL.

The rearrangement uses TRBV7-6 and TRBJ1-1; D gene uncertain. There are 15 residues in the CDR3. Trimming removed 4 bases at V and 1 base at J, with 13 bases between. Germline V CDR1 and CDR2: SGHVS, FNYEAQ. CDR3 residues: CASSSTAEGNTEAFF. The CDR3 nucleotides are TGTGCCAGCAGCTCCACAGCGGAAGGGAACACTGAAGCTTTCTTT.

V usage is TRBV15 and J usage is TRBJ2-7; the match to TRBD1 covers 11 bases. Germline V lookup: CDR1 LNHNV, CDR2 YYDKDF (reference sequence). This CDR3 comprises 14 residues. V shed 3 bases, J shed 7 bases, and the junction held 5 bases outside the gene matches. CDR3 residues: CATSRWTGGDEQYF. The CDR3 nucleotides read TGTGCCACCAGCAGGTGGACAGGGGGCGATGAGCAGTACTTC.

As to this clone: The same CDR3 also results from other DNA sequences found in this sample. V and J are TRBV27 and TRBJ2-7; TRBD1 matches at 9 bases. CDR1 and CDR2 (germline): MNHEY, SMNVEV (reference sequence). The CDR3 length is 14 residues. After removal of 5 bases from V and 2 bases from J, the junction contained 4 bases not matched to a gene. The CDR3 reads CASSTTGGTYEQYF. CDR3 sequence (DNA): TGTGCCAGCAGTACGACAGGGGGGACCTACGAGCAGTACTTC.

The chain recombines TRBV6-1 with TRBJ2-3, with 10 bases matching TRBD1. The CDR3 consists of 16 residues. Germline V gives CDR1 MNHNS, CDR2 SASEGT. The V and J ends lost 2 bases and 3 bases, in that order; junction bases with no gene match: 5. This chain's CDR3 is CASSEWGQGMTDTQYF. The CDR3 nucleotides read TGTGCCAGCAGTGAATGGGGACAGGGGATGACAGATACGCAGTATTTT.

The chain employs TRBV30 and TRBJ2-7, with TRBD1 matching 11 bases. The ends lost 5 bases at V and 2 bases at J; junction bases unmatched: 2. Germline V lookup: CDR1 GTSNPN, CDR2 SVGIG (reference sequence). The CDR3 consists of 13 residues. For the CDR3, the DNA is TGTGCCTGGGGACAGGGGGCAGCCTACGAGCAGTACTTC. Translated, it gives CAWGQGAAYEQYF.

The chain has TRBV13 and TRBJ1-2; TRBD1 aligns across 7 bases. The V gene end was trimmed by 5 bases and the J gene end by 4 bases; junction bases not matched to a gene: 10. CDR3 length equals 15 residues. Germline V gives CDR1 PRHDT, CDR2 FYEKMQ (reference sequence). The CDR3: CASSDLGGGGYGYTF. The CDR3 nucleotides read TGTGCCAGCAGCGATCTAGGGGGCGGCGGCTATGGCTACACCTTC.

Notes on this clone: Germline is not matched at one junction end, which may reflect a read error. This chain joins TRBV30 and TRBJ2-7; D possibly matches TRBD1 or TRBD2 (5 bases each). CDR1 GTSNPN and CDR2 SVGIG come from the germline V gene (reference sequence). The CDR3 has 10 amino acids. The CDR3 DNA sequence: TGTGCCTGGAGAGCGAGGGGCTTAATCTTC. Translated, it gives CAWRARGLIF.

For this clone: At the DNA level, this CDR3 is encoded by other sequences in the same sample as well. The rearrangement uses TRBV5-6 and TRBJ1-5; D is possibly TRBD1 (5 bases). The V end was cut by 0 bases, the J end by 6 bases, with 7 bases between. This CDR3 has 13 residues. CDR1 is SGHDT and CDR2 is YYEEEE in the germline V gene. This CDR3 reads CASSLAGGQPQHF. CDR3 sequence (DNA): TGTGCCAGCAGCTTGGCCGGGGGTCAGCCCCAGCATTTT. The variable domain in full, completed from reference TRBV5-6 and TRBJ1-5, reads DAGVTQSPTHLIKTRGQQVTLRCSPKSGHDTVSWYQQALGQGPQFIFQYYEEEERQRGNFPDRFSGHQFPNYSSELNVNALLLGDSALYLCASSLAGGQPQHFGDGTRLSIL.

This clone came up a few times. V gene TRBV9 combines with J gene TRBJ1-2; D not certain. Trimming cost V 4 bases and J 4 bases, with 17 bases left between them. The germline gives CDR1 SGDLS, CDR2 YYNGEE. This CDR3 has 15 residues. CDR3 coding DNA: TGTGCCAGCAGCCAAACTCTCGGGGTACTCTATGGCTACACCTTC. This encodes CASSQTLGVLYGYTF.

This chain uses TRBV19 with TRBJ2-7, with D possibly TRBD2 on 6 matching bases. Deletions cut 5 bases from V and 5 bases from J, with 22 bases between. This CDR3 is 16 amino acids long. The germline V gene encodes CDR1 LNHDA and CDR2 SQIVND (reference sequence). CDR3: CASSSSEEGIRNEQYF. The CDR3 DNA is TGTGCCAGTAGTTCTTCGGAGGAGGGGATTAGAAACGAGCAGTACTTC.

The gene calls are TRBV9 and TRBJ2-1, with TRBD2 matching 11 bases. Germline assignment: CDR1 SGDLS and CDR2 YYNGEE. CDR3 length: 19 residues. Losses at the gene ends were 0 bases for V and 0 bases for J; bases not matched to a gene: 8. The CDR3 DNA sequence: TGTGCCAGCAGCGTAGTTCCGGGACTAGCGGTCTGCTCCTACAATGAGCAGTTCTTC. Its translation is CASSVVPGLAVCSYNEQFF.

CDR3 residues: CASSLAGAVWTEAFF. CDR3 in DNA: TGCGCCAGCAGCTTGGCCGGCGCAGTTTGGACTGAAGCTTTCTTT. This sequence joins TRBV5-1 and TRBJ1-1; D gene unclear. Trimming pared 0 bases from V and 5 bases from J, leaving 14 bases between. The germline V gene encodes CDR1 SGHRS and CDR2 YFSETQ. There are 15 residues in the CDR3.

V gene TRBV28 combines with J gene TRBJ1-2; D is perhaps TRBD1 (6 bases). V lost 3 bases and J 8 bases, leaving 13 bases between the germline ends. CDR1 is MDHEN, CDR2 SYDVKM, per germline. This CDR3 has 13 residues. This CDR3 is CASSFGGASGYTF. CDR3 coding DNA: TGTGCCAGCAGTTTTGGGGGGGCTTCGGGCTACACCTTC.

V and J are TRBV27 and TRBJ2-7; 7 bases align to TRBD1. From germline, CDR1 is MNHEY and CDR2 SMNVEV (reference sequence). The ends lost 5 bases at V and 7 bases at J; junction bases unmatched: 8. The CDR3 has 13 amino acids. The CDR3 sequence is CASSPQGIGEQYF. CDR3 coding DNA: TGTGCCAGCAGTCCACAGGGGATTGGTGAGCAGTACTTC.

This clone has just one count. The gene calls are TRBV30 and TRBJ2-1; TRBD1 agrees at 7 bases. The CDR3 spans 13 residues. Germline-derived CDR1 and CDR2 are GTSNPN and SVGIG (reference sequence). Trimming at V came to 5 bases and at J to 5 bases, leaving 6 bases not matched to a gene. The CDR3 here is CAWAGTDNNEQFF. The CDR3 coding sequence is TGTGCCTGGGCCGGGACAGATAACAATGAGCAGTTCTTC.

The gene calls are TRBV11-2 and TRBJ1-4, with D possibly matching TRBD1 (6 bases). CDR1 and CDR2 from the germline V gene are SGHAT and FQNNGV. V shed 1 base and J shed 6 bases, with 12 bases lying between them. This CDR3 has 15 residues. CDR3 in amino acids: CASSLVGGQYEKLFF. CDR3 nucleotide sequence: TGTGCCAGCAGCTTAGTAGGGGGGCAGTATGAAAAACTGTTTTTT.